A selection of T cell receptor beta chains follows, all from one sample in a study of blood T cell repertoires in COVID-19. Sequencing used immunoSEQ multiplex PCR; TCRdb keeps in-frame clones, though not all of them. This table has roughly 40,000 clones, more than 65% appearing once. The sample consisted of peripheral blood. These receptors were taken from a man in his 70s with acute or convalescent COVID-19. CDR3s include the opening cysteine and the closing phenylalanine or tryptophan. A D gene is named only where the DNA matches it firmly. Size is omitted from some rows. Given values are once, few, many or a class for expanded clones.

d_call	v_call	clone_size	j_call	cdr3_nt	cdr3_aa
-	TRBV4-3	-	TRBJ2-1	TGCGCCAGCAGCCAAGATCACAGCTACAATGAGCAGTTCTTC	CASSQDHSYNEQFF
TRBD2	TRBV28	-	TRBJ2-7	TGTGCCAGCAGGACGGGAGGAGTCTACGAGCAGTACTTC	CASRTGGVYEQYF
TRBD1	TRBV7-3	few	TRBJ1-2	TGTGCCAGCAGCTTAGCAGGGGGAAACTATGGCTACACCTTC	CASSLAGGNYGYTF
TRBD1	TRBV28	-	TRBJ2-4	TGTGCCAGCAGTTGGCCCGGGACAGGGTTGGCCAAAAACATTCAGTACTTC	CASSWPGTGLAKNIQYF
-	TRBV6-5	-	TRBJ1-2	TGTGCCAGCAGGCGGGGGCAAACCGACTATGGCTACACCTTC	CASRRGQTDYGYTF
TRBD2	TRBV19	-	TRBJ2-7	TGTGCCAGTAGCGCAGCGGCTAGCGGGAGGGCCTTACTCTCCTACGAGCAGTACTTC	CASSAAASGRALLSYEQYF
-	TRBV5-1	-	TRBJ2-1	TGCGCCAGCAGCGGAGGTAGCGGCAATGAGCAGTTCTTC	CASSGGSGNEQFF
TRBD2	TRBV5-4	-	TRBJ2-7	TGTGCCAGCAGCTGCGCAGCGGGAGTGTCCTACGAGCAGTACTTC	CASSCAAGVSYEQYF
-	TRBV11-1	-	TRBJ2-7	TGTGCCAGCAGCTTAGGAGGGGGTAGAACCTACGAGCAGTACTTC	CASSLGGGRTYEQYF
TRBD1	TRBV10-2	-	TRBJ2-3	TGCGCCAGCAGTGAGGACAGGGCCCGCGCAGATACGCAGTATTTT	CASSEDRARADTQYF
-	TRBV29-1	-	TRBJ2-7	TGCAGCGTTGAATTTGGGCAGCCTTCCTACGAGCAGTACTTC	CSVEFGQPSYEQYF
TRBD2	TRBV29-1	-	TRBJ2-1	TGCAGCGTTGGGGAAACTAGCGGGGGGAGCTCCTACAATGAGCAGTTCTTC	CSVGETSGGSSYNEQFF
-	TRBV6-2/TRBV6-3	-	TRBJ1-2	TGTGCCAGCAGTACGACAGGAAACTATGGCTACACCTTC	CASSTTGNYGYTF
-	TRBV11-2	once	TRBJ1-3	TGTGCCAGCAGCCCGGACTCCGGCGGAAACACCATATATTTT	CASSPDSGGNTIYF
TRBD2	TRBV5-4	once	TRBJ2-1	TGTGCCAGCAGCTTGGGGACGGGAGGGCCTAAGAAATACAATGAGCAGTTCTTC	CASSLGTGGPKKYNEQFF
-	TRBV20-1	-	TRBJ1-6	TGCAGTGCTAGAGATCAATCACCCCTCCACTTT	CSARDQSPLHF